The present T cell receptor (beta chain) was sequenced within a study of vaccination effects on CD4 cells after COVID-19. With respect to this clone: The antigen is not known.

Sequencing was performed with immunoSEQ multiplex PCR; in TCRdb, only in-frame clones are kept and a portion is missing. This table holds roughly 63,000 clones, 80% found once. Within the ViraFEST assay, antigen-specific CD4+ T cells underwent expansion with viral peptide pools prior to sequencing. Researchers isolated CD4+ T cells once approximately eleven days of culture had elapsed. Prior SARS-CoV-2 infection was absent in the vaccine recipients, as shown by negative nucleocapsid antibodies. Sample: CD4+ T cells from PBMCs cultured with SARS-CoV-2 spike peptides, taken before COVID-19 vaccination. The clonotype originates from a human donor who received a COVID-19 vaccine.

The CDR3 DNA reads as TGTGCCAGCTCACCACCGTGGGGATTGAACACCGGGGAGCTGTTTTTT. Translation: CASSPPWGLNTGELFF. The chain recombines TRBV18 with TRBJ2-2; D unresolved. V was shortened by 0 bases and J by 1 base, with 9 bases between the two germline ends. Germline V CDR1 and CDR2: KGHSH, LQKENI. The CDR3 has 16 amino acids.